A single sample gave rise to the 11 T cell receptor beta chains below, sequenced in a study of control samples from healthy donors and cancer patients. Using immunoSEQ multiplex PCR, the repertoire was profiled, and TCRdb retains in-frame clones only, with some absent. This sample has approximately 150,000 clones, with roughly 94% found just once. The sample was blood. The receptors were gathered from a woman between 18 and 29 years old in good health.

This chain joins TRBV9 and TRBJ2-3, with a tentative D call TRBD2 (6 bases). This CDR3 contains 15 residues. V lost 0 bases to trimming and J lost 6 bases, with 14 bases between them. Germline loops: CDR1 SGDLS, CDR2 YYNGEE. DNA of the CDR3: TGTGCCAGCAGCGTAGAGGGTAGCGGCGGGGATACGCAGTATTTT. Translation: CASSVEGSGGDTQYF.

The rearrangement joins TRBV7-6 to TRBJ2-7; D may be TRBD1 (7 bases). The V gene's germline CDR1 is SGHVS and CDR2 FNYEAQ. V lost 6 bases and J lost 6, with 12 bases in between. CDR3 length equals 12 residues. DNA for the CDR3: TGTGCCAGCAGTCGACAGGGAGGCGAGCAGTACTTC. It translates to CASSRQGGEQYF.

The chain employs TRBV10-3 and TRBJ1-3; D call uncertain. The CDR3 spans 13 residues. Germline CDR1 is ENHRY and CDR2 is SYGVKD. Trimming left V 7 bases short and J 2 bases short, with 9 bases between. This CDR3 reads CAITDTPGNTIYF. CDR3 nucleotide sequence: TGTGCCATCACAGATACCCCTGGAAACACCATATATTTT.

The chain uses TRBV11-2 and TRBJ1-2; no definite D call. Germline CDR1 SGHAT, CDR2 FQNNGV. The V end lost 1 base, the J end lost 6 bases, and 18 bases lay between the germline ends. This CDR3 spans 16 amino acids. The CDR3 is CASSLAFNLRVDGYTF. The CDR3 nucleotides are TGTGCCAGCAGCTTAGCTTTTAATTTGCGGGTTGATGGCTACACCTTC.

The CDR3, as DNA: TGTGCCAGCTCCGAGCGGGAGGGAAGTAAGACCCAGTACTTC. It codes for CASSEREGSKTQYF. V is TRBV6-5 and J is TRBJ2-5; 10 nucleotides match TRBD2. Per the germline V gene, CDR1 is MNHEY and CDR2 is SVGAGI. V trimming: 8 bases; J trimming: 6 bases; junction bases outside the gene matches: 9. The CDR3 sequence is 14 residues long.

This chain links TRBV5-4 with TRBJ2-5; 14 bases fit TRBD2. Germline CDR1 reads SGHNT; CDR2 reads YYREEE (reference sequence). V dropped 4 bases and J dropped 5; count of bases not matched to a gene: 7. The CDR3 length is 16 residues. CDR3: CASSGEGTSGSETQYF. CDR3 in DNA: TGTGCCAGCAGCGGTGAGGGGACTAGCGGGAGTGAGACCCAGTACTTC.

The chain carries TRBV6-5 and TRBJ2-7; D ambiguous. CDR1 and CDR2 (germline): MNHEY, SVGAGI. The CDR3 is 16 amino acids. The V and J ends lost 0 bases and 4 bases respectively, with 16 bases between them. The CDR3 reads CASSYSIRHFPYEQYF. CDR3 bases: TGTGCCAGCAGTTACTCTATTCGCCACTTCCCTTACGAGCAGTACTTC.

The J gene is TRBJ1-2, the V gene TRBV6-4; D unclear. Germline V gene sequence: CDR1 MRHNA, CDR2 SNTAGT. The V end lost 3 bases, the J end lost 4 bases, and 9 bases lay between the germline ends. CDR3 size: 13 residues. CDR3 sequence (DNA): TGTGCCAGCAGTGAAAGGCCGGTCTATGGCTACACCTTC. It specifies CASSERPVYGYTF.

This clone was seen only once. The chain is built from TRBV27 and TRBJ2-1; no definite D call. V gave up 6 bases and J gave up 7 bases, with 10 bases separating them. From germline, CDR1 is MNHEY and CDR2 SMNVEV (reference sequence). This CDR3 region has 12 residues. The CDR3 loop reads CASRDLVNEQFF. DNA for the CDR3: TGTGCCAGCAGAGACCTAGTTAATGAGCAGTTCTTC.

V gene TRBV5-6 combines with J gene TRBJ2-2; maybe TRBD1 (6 bases). V lost 0 bases, J lost 1 base, and 13 bases lay in between. There are 17 residues in the CDR3. Germline V gene sequence: CDR1 SGHDT, CDR2 YYEEEE. The CDR3: CASSLDRGGWNTGELFF. In DNA form, the CDR3 reads TGTGCCAGCAGCTTGGATCGAGGGGGATGGAACACCGGGGAGCTGTTTTTT.

The V and J genes are TRBV18 and TRBJ2-2, with D unresolved. The germline gives CDR1 KGHSH, CDR2 LQKENI. The CDR3 consists of 13 residues. Trimming cost V 1 base and J 6 bases, with 6 bases left between them. For the CDR3, the DNA is TGTGCCAGCTCACCACAGAGATCCGGGGAGCTGTTTTTT. The encoded protein is CASSPQRSGELFF.